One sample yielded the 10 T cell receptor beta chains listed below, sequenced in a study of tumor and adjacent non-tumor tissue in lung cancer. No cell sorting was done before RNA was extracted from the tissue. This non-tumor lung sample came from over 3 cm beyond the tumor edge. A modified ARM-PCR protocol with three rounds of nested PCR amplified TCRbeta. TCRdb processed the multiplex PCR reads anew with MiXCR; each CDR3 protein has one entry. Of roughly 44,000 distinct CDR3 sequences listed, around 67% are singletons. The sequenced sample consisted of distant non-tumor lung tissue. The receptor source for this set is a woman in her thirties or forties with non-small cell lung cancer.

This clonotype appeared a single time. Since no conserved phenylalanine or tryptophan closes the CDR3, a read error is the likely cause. The CDR3 nucleotides read TGTGCCAGCAGCAGCCTTGGAGGGGACTCTGAAGCTTTCTTG. It codes for CASSSLGGDSEAFL. The J gene is TRBJ1-1, the V gene TRBV6-5; D is possibly TRBD1 (5 bases). The CDR3 is 14 amino acids. The V gene lost 6 bases and the J gene lost 6 bases, with 17 bases spanning the gap. The germline V gene has CDR1 MNHEY and CDR2 SVGAGI.

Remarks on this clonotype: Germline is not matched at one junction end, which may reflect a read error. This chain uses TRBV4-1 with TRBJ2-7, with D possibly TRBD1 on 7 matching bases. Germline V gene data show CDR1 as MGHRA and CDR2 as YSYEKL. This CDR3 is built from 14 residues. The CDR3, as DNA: TGTGCCAGCATCCAGGGGGGCCTCCCCGCCGAGCAGTACTTC. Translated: CASIQGGLPAEQYF.

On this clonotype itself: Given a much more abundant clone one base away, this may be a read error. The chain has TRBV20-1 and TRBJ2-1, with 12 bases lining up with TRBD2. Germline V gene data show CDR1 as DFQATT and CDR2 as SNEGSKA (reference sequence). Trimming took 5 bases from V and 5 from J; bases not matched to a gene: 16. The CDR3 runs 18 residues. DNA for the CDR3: TGCAGTGCTTCCACTCCGGGACTAGCGGGTTGTCGGGACAATGAGCAGTTCTTC. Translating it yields CSASTPGLAGCRDNEQFF.

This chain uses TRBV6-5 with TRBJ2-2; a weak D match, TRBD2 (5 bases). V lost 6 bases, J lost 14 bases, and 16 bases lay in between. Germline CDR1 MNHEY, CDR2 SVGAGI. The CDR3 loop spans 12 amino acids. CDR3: CASRFRDRGLFF. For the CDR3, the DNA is TGTGCCAGCAGATTCCGGGATCGTGGTCTGTTTTTT.

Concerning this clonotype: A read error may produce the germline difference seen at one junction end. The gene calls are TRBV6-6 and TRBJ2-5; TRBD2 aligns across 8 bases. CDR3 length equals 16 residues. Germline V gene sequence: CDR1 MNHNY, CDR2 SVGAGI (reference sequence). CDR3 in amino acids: CASRPRSGSKRETQYF. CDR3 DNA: TGTGCCAGCCGTCCACGAAGCGGGAGTAAGAGGGAGACCCAGTACTTT.

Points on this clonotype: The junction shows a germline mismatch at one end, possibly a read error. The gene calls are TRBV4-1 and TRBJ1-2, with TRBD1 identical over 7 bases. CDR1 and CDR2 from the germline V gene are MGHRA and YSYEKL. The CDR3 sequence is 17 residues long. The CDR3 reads CATSQDSRGVEVYGYTF. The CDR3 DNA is TGCGCCACCAGCCAAGATAGCAGGGGGGTAGAGGTCTATGGCTACACCTTC.

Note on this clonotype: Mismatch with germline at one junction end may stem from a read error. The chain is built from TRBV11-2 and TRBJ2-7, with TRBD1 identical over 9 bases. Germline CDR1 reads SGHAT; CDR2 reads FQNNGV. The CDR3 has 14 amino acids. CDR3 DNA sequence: TGTGCCAGCAGCTCCCGGACAGGGGTCTACGAGCAATATTTC. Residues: CASSSRTGVYEQYF.

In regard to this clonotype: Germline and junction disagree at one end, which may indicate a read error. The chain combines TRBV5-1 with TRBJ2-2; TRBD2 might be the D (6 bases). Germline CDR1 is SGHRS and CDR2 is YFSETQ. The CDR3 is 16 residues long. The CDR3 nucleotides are TGCGCCAGCAGCTTGGTGGTCGGAGTTAATGTCGGGGGGCTGTTTTTT. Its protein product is CASSLVVGVNVGGLFF.

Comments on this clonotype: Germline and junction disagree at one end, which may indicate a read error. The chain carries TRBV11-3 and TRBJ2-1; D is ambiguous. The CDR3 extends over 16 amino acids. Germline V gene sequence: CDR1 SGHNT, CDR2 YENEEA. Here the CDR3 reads CASRSLAPTFYNERFF. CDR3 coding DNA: TGTGCCAGCAGGTCCCTGGCCCCTACCTTCTACAATGAGCGGTTCTTC.

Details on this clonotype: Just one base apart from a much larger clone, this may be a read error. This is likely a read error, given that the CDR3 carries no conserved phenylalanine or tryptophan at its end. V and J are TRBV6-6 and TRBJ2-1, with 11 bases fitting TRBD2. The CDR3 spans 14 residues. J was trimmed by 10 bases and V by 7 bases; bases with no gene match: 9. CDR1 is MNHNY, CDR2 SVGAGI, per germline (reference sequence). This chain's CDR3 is CASNVAGGRFEQFL. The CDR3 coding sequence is TGTGCCAGCAACGTAGCGGGGGGGCGGTTCGAGCAGTTCCTC.